This record covers a single T cell receptor beta chain. Antigen: not known. This specimen belongs to a study of cytomegalovirus exposure and HLA in healthy donors. Findings and caveats of the study: HLA restriction was apparent for most CMV-associated TCR beta chains in a later analysis. Among the sequence variants, a highly shared cluster was likely an artifact of sequencing. Cytomegalovirus association was assigned to approximately 180 TCR beta chains.

This CDR3 has 17 amino acids. Per the germline V gene, CDR1 is SGHAT and CDR2 is FQDESV (reference sequence). V lost 0 bases and J lost 1, with 16 bases in between. The PCR had 60 Vbeta and 13 Jbeta primers. In the study's own analysis: Unique TCR beta chains numbered around 80 million in a later analysis, with about 9.9 million shared. The data were produced by immunoSEQ multiplex PCR, yet TCRdb's version contains in-frame clones alone and is incomplete. The DNA was the basis for D and trimming; V, J and clone size are from that table. The profile shows roughly 250,000 clones, 80% to 90% of them singletons.

The sequenced sample was PBMCs. J is TRBJ2-7 and V is TRBV11-1; no clear D. The TCR sequence derives from a woman aged 35 to 49 in good health and CMV-seropositive. The CDR3, as DNA: TGTGCCAGCAGCTTAGCCCCAAAAGCCCGAACGTCCTACGAGCAGTACTTC. This gives the protein CASSLAPKARTSYEQYF.